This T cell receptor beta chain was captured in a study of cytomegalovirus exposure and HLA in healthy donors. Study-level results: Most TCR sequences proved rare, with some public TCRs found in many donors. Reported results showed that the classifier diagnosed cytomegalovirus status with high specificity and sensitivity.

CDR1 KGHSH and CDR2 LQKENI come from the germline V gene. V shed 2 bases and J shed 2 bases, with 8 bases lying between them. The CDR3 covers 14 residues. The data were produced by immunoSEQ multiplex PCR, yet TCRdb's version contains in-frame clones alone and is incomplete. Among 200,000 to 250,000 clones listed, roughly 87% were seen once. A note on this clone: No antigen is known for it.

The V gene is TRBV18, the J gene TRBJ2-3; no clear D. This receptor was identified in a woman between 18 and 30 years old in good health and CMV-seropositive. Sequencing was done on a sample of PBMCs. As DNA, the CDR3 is TGTGCCAGCTCACCAGGGCCTTCCACAGATACGCAGTATTTT. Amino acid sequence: CASSPGPSTDTQYF.